This T cell receptor beta chain emerged from a study of PD-1 blockade in classical Hodgkin lymphoma (dated by TCRdb to the early 2020s). Turning to the overall study: The study used TCR beta sequencing and CyTOF to define a peripheral blood immune signature of response to PD-1 blockade in classical Hodgkin lymphoma.

Here is what the overall study found, with its caveats: The study covered only a single clinical trial cohort, and the causes of the repertoire differences, possibly disease activity or prior therapy, were still not defined. Baseline TCR diversity was reported to be lower in newly diagnosed patients than in healthy donors, and even lower in relapsed/refractory patients.

Reading the label with the study, this specimen's time point is: newly diagnosed, previously untreated cHL patient sample. As a comparison group for the relapsed/refractory trial patients, PBMCs from patients with newly diagnosed, previously untreated classical Hodgkin lymphoma were sequenced. Peripheral blood was collected in 8 mL Vacutainer Cell Preparation Tubes, from which PBMCs were isolated by centrifugation and then cryopreserved. Points on this clone: The antigen this receptor binds is unknown. The sample holds no much larger clone one base away, and base qualities are not on file.

From cysteine to phenylalanine, the CDR3 is 14 amino acids long. Only CDR3 DNA is held: 42 bases, read in frame from base 1. V is trimmed back by 4 bases and J by 3 bases, and the junction contains 1 base that no gene match accounts for. For CDR1 and CDR2, the germline V gene lists MRHNA and SNTAGT. The Qiagen DNeasy kit was used to extract genomic DNA from unsorted PBMCs and from the negatively selected CD4+ and CD8+ fractions. Amplification of TCR beta CDR3 regions was done by immunoSEQ multiplex PCR with primers that anneal to V and J segments. A synthetic immune receptor repertoire was used to minimize amplification bias, and any residual bias was removed computationally once sequencing was done. In the source study's methods: Repertoire diversity was quantified as the Shannon entropy index using custom Python scripts. The unsorted, CD4+ and CD8+ repertoires were each analyzed separately, with the exception of combined analyses, where CD4+ and CD8+ sequences were merged in silico. TCRdb took over this immuneACCESS table, retaining in-frame rearrangements with V and J assigned. Such tables are incomplete; in checked studies, under half of the missing clones stem from an unresolved V gene, and the remainder is unexplained. V and J calls and clone size are those listed in that table; D and trimming were worked out from the DNA. This sample holds 15,000 to 20,000 clones; just under 85% were observed only once. Less than 8.5% of the sample lies in the top ten.

The sequence was collected from a human donor with classical Hodgkin lymphoma. This sequence uses TRBV6-4 and TRBJ2-3; TRBD2 agrees with 10 junctional bases. The source material was peripheral blood mononuclear cells (PBMCs). The CDR3 is CASSATSGTDTQYF. The base sequence is TGTGCCAGCAGTGCGACTAGCGGGACAGATACGCAGTATTTT.